The present T cell receptor beta chain was sequenced within a study of T-cell memory formation after mild COVID-19. Study at large: The study found TCR clusters largely donor specific. Overall study findings and caveats: CD4/CD8 balance held among clones contracting day 15 to 85, and later expanders leaned CD4+.

In the case of this clonotype: Its target is not known.

TCRdb passed the 5' RACE reads through MiXCR, listing each CDR3 protein once. The repertoire consists of approximately 250,000 distinct CDR3 sequences, with 15% occurring once and the leading ten covering 2% to 2.5%. Sequencing was performed on PBMCs or a T cell subset sorted from them (not recorded which). This clonotype was sampled from an adult woman who had mild COVID-19 (a few samples of this study predate the infection). Cell type and time point are not known.

The CDR3 spells CASSGDRALAGSSYEQYF. CDR3 bases: TGTGCCAGCAGTGGGGACAGGGCGCTAGCGGGGAGCTCCTACGAGCAGTACTTC. This chain links TRBV12-3 or TRBV12-4 with TRBJ2-7; possibly TRBD1 or TRBD2 for D (9 bases each). This CDR3 region has 18 residues. V lost 5 bases and J 0 bases, leaving 23 bases between the germline ends.